The next 27 T cell receptor beta chains were all read from a single sample in a study of T cells in Graves' hyperthyroidism and ophthalmopathy. TCR beta CDR3 regions were amplified from RNA transcripts. TCR CDR3 regions were first amplified by RT-PCR with HTBI primers. TCRdb ran MiXCR on the multiplex PCR reads and lists one entry per CDR3 protein. The data show hundreds of thousands of distinct CDR3 sequences, with roughly 20% seen just once and 30% to 40% held by the top ten. Material: blood. All receptors derive from a man aged 25-45 years with Graves' ophthalmopathy.

The chain is built from TRBV7-6 and TRBJ2-7, with D possibly being TRBD2 (5 bases). The V end lost 5 bases, the J end lost 0 bases, and 14 bases lay between the germline ends. Germline V gives CDR1 SGHVS, CDR2 FNYEAQ. The CDR3 runs to 15 residues. CDR3 coding DNA: TGTGCCAGCAGCCTCGAATCGGACTTCTCCTACGAGCAGTACTTC. This translates into CASSLESDFSYEQYF.

This clonotype was detected many times. The genes are TRBV28 and TRBJ2-3, with 16 bases lining up with TRBD2. Germline assignment: CDR1 MDHEN and CDR2 SYDVKM. The J segment lost 1 base and the V segment lost 6 bases, leaving 16 bases of the junction unmatched. The CDR3 spans 21 residues. The CDR3 nucleotides read TGTGCCAGCAGCTTCGCCGACTCCGGGACTAGCGGGAGGGTGGGCACAGATACGCAGTATTTT. It specifies CASSFADSGTSGRVGTDTQYF.

Ten or more counts support this clonotype. J is TRBJ2-7 and V is TRBV27; TRBD1 is a possible D gene (6 bases). The CDR3 covers 14 residues. V dropped 0 bases and J dropped 7 bases, with 13 bases sitting between them. The germline V gene encodes CDR1 MNHEY and CDR2 SMNVEV (reference sequence). The CDR3 coding sequence is TGTGCCAGCAGTTTATCGACGGACAGTCGGGAGCAGTACTTC. Translated: CASSLSTDSREQYF.

This clonotype came up a few times. CDR3 nucleotide sequence: TGTGCCTGGAGTGTAGGGACAGGGGACACCGGGGAGCTGTTTTTT. It is translated as CAWSVGTGDTGELFF. The chain joins TRBV30 to TRBJ2-2; 10 bases are shared with TRBD1. This CDR3 is 15 amino acids long. Unmatched junction bases numbered 1, after V lost 0 bases and J lost 3 bases. CDR1 GTSNPN and CDR2 SVGIG come from the germline V gene (reference sequence).

This clonotype was seen repeatedly, ten times or more. The V call is TRBV12-3 or TRBV12-4, the J call TRBJ2-7; D may be TRBD1 (5 bases). The CDR3 is 13 amino acids. The V and J ends lost 5 bases and 1 base respectively, with 9 bases between them. CDR3 in DNA: TGTGCCAGCAGTGGGGCCTTATCCTACGAGCAGTACTTC. Translation: CASSGALSYEQYF.

This clonotype was counted only a few times. The gene calls are TRBV28 and TRBJ1-2, with D hard to call. The CDR3 spans 16 residues. Deletions cut 5 bases from V and 1 base from J, with 17 bases between. Germline CDR1 MDHEN, CDR2 SYDVKM. In DNA, the CDR3 is TGTGCCAGCAGTCCGGCCGCCGGAGCCGTTAACTATGGCTACACCTTC. Protein sequence: CASSPAAGAVNYGYTF.

Many counts were recorded for this clonotype. The V and J genes are TRBV7-8 and TRBJ1-5, with D unresolved. This CDR3 is 13 amino acids long. Germline V gene sequence: CDR1 SGHVS, CDR2 FQNEAQ. Trimming shortened V by 2 bases and J by 4 bases, and 6 bases separated the two germline ends. The CDR3 loop is CASSLYANQPQHF. In nucleotides, the CDR3 is TGTGCCAGCAGCTTATATGCGAATCAGCCCCAGCATTTT.

This clonotype was counted only a few times. This sequence joins TRBV2 and TRBJ2-3; no firm D call. Looked up from germline, CDR1 is SNHLY and CDR2 is FYNNEI. The ends were cut back, 11 bases at V and 5 bases at J, with 8 bases in the middle. This CDR3 region has 10 residues. In DNA, the CDR3 is TGTGCCGGCTTCGAAGATACGCAGTATTTT. Translated, it gives CAGFEDTQYF.

In this sample, this clonotype turned up a few times. The chain carries TRBV5-4 and TRBJ1-1; D gene uncertain. CDR1 and CDR2 (germline): SGHNT, YYREEE (reference sequence). The CDR3 runs 16 residues. Between the trimmed V and J ends, which lost 5 bases and 3 bases, there was a span of 20 bases. DNA for the CDR3: TGTGCCAGCAGTGATCGCGGGCGGCGGCGGGACACTGAAGCTTTCTTT. Translating gives CASSDRGRRRDTEAFF.

This clonotype has more than one count but fewer than ten. The chain joins TRBV2 to TRBJ1-2, with a weak D call TRBD1 (5 bases). The CDR3 runs to 13 residues. V was trimmed by 6 bases and J by 8 bases, leaving 16 bases between them. Germline V gene lookup returns CDR1 SNHLY and CDR2 FYNNEI. CDR3 in amino acids: CASSGDGPQGYTF. CDR3 bases: TGTGCCAGCAGCGGGGACGGGCCTCAAGGCTACACCTTC.

The chain couples TRBV13 to TRBJ2-3; perhaps D is TRBD1 or TRBD2 (5 bases each). The germline V gene encodes CDR1 PRHDT and CDR2 FYEKMQ (reference sequence). This CDR3 has 16 residues. The ends were cut back, 4 bases at V and 4 bases at J, with 18 bases in the middle. This CDR3 reads CASSSRDLFVADTQYF. Here the CDR3 DNA reads TGTGCCAGCAGCTCTCGGGACCTCTTTGTGGCAGATACGCAGTATTTT.

In its sample, this clonotype was seen once. One base away lies a much larger clone, so this may be a sequencing read error. The V and J genes are TRBV5-1 and TRBJ2-1; maybe TRBD2 (6 bases). The end of the DNA aligns better with TRBJ2-7, so the J call may be wrong. CDR3 size: 15 residues. Germline V CDR1 and CDR2: SGHRS, YFSETQ. CDR3 bases: TGCGCCAGCAGTCTGACTAGGAGTTCCTACAATGAGCAGTACTTC. This sequence encodes CASSLTRSSYNEQYF.

This clonotype was counted ten times or more. The V and J genes are TRBV11-2 and TRBJ2-7; 13 bases match TRBD2. V dropped 4 bases and J dropped 2; count of bases not matched to a gene: 2. This CDR3 is 15 amino acids long. Germline loops: CDR1 SGHAT, CDR2 FQNNGV. DNA of the CDR3: TGTGCCAGCAGCTCCGGACTAGCGGGAGCCTACGAGCAGTACTTC. Its translation is CASSSGLAGAYEQYF.

The rearrangement links TRBV6-6 to TRBJ2-7; the D gene could be TRBD1 or TRBD2 (5 bases each). V gave up 0 bases and J gave up 2 bases, with 8 bases separating them. The CDR3 has 14 residues. Germline assignment: CDR1 MNHNY and CDR2 SVGAGI (reference sequence). The CDR3 loop is CASSYSGVPYEQYF. Written as DNA, the CDR3 is TGTGCCAGCAGTTACTCGGGGGTTCCCTACGAGCAGTACTTC.

The V gene is TRBV7-9, the J gene TRBJ1-4, with 8 bases fitting TRBD1. From germline, CDR1 is SEHNR and CDR2 FQNEAQ (reference sequence). V shed 3 bases and J 8 bases; nucleotides not matched to a gene: 2. This CDR3 has 13 residues. The CDR3, as DNA: TGTGCCAGCAGCTTCAGGGACAGGGAAAAACTGTTTTTT. Encoded protein: CASSFRDREKLFF.

This clonotype turned up a few times. The CDR3 DNA reads TGTGCCTGGAGTGCCGGGACAGTAAAACAGCCCCAGCATTTT. This gives the protein CAWSAGTVKQPQHF. The chain joins TRBV30 to TRBJ1-5; 7 nucleotides line up with TRBD1. V gave up 1 base and J gave up 7 bases; unmatched junction bases: 7. In germline, CDR1 is GTSNPN, CDR2 SVGIG (reference sequence). The length of the CDR3 is 14 residues.

This clonotype was seen only a few times. The chain is built from TRBV5-1 and TRBJ2-3; D is uncertain. CDR3 size: 15 residues. The V gene's germline CDR1 is SGHRS and CDR2 YFSETQ. V lost 2 bases, J lost 1 base, and 11 bases lay in between. In nucleotides, the CDR3 is TGCGCCAGCAGCTTCTCGCCCGGGCGCACAGATACGCAGTATTTT. Protein product: CASSFSPGRTDTQYF. The full variable domain, in which reference TRBV5-1 and TRBJ2-3 provide the parts outside the CDR3, is KAGVTQTPRYLIKTRGQQVTLSCSPISGHRSVSWYQQTPGQGLQFLFEYFSETQRNKGNFPGRFSGRQFSNSRSEMNVSTLELGDSALYLCASSFSPGRTDTQYFGPGTRLTVL.

This clonotype was seen at least ten times. This chain joins TRBV11-2 and TRBJ2-1, with D hard to call. This CDR3 has 13 amino acids. CDR1 is SGHAT, CDR2 FQNNGV, per germline. V lost 0 bases and J 5 bases, leaving 5 bases between the germline ends. The chain's CDR3 is CASSLDIHNEQFF. The CDR3, as DNA: TGTGCCAGCAGCTTAGATATCCACAATGAGCAGTTCTTC. The variable domain in full, completed from reference TRBV11-2 and TRBJ2-1, reads EAGVAQSPRYKIIEKRQSVAFWCNPISGHATLYWYQQILGQGPKLLIQFQNNGVVDDSQLPKDRFSAERLKGVDSTLKIQPAKLEDSAVYLCASSLDIHNEQFFGPGTRLTVL.

The J gene is TRBJ2-1, the V gene TRBV6-5; D remains unclear. The V end was cut by 0 bases, the J end by 4 bases, with 16 bases between. Looked up from germline, CDR1 is MNHEY and CDR2 is SVGAGI. This CDR3 contains 17 residues. Here the CDR3 DNA reads TGTGCCAGCAGTTACTCTCGGACGTCCGCCGATTACAATGAGCAGTTCTTC. Residues: CASSYSRTSADYNEQFF.

This clonotype has a handful of counts. This sequence joins TRBV13 and TRBJ2-4, with D perhaps TRBD2 (5 bases). V lost 0 bases, J lost 0 bases, and 9 bases lay in between. Per germline, CDR1 PRHDT and CDR2 FYEKMQ (reference sequence). This CDR3 comprises 16 residues. This CDR3 is CASSLGVGKAKNIQYF. In DNA, the CDR3 is TGTGCCAGCAGCTTAGGGGTCGGGAAAGCCAAAAACATTCAGTACTTC. The full variable domain, in which reference TRBV13 and TRBJ2-4 provide the parts outside the CDR3, is AAGVIQSPRHLIKEKRETATLKCYPIPRHDTVYWYQQGPGQDPQFLISFYEKMQSDKGSIPDRFSAQQFSDYHSELNMSSLELGDSALYFCASSLGVGKAKNIQYFGAGTRLSVL.

This clonotype was found many times. The chain couples TRBV9 to TRBJ2-5, with a possible D match to TRBD2 (5 bases). V gave up 0 bases and J gave up 4 bases, with 10 bases separating them. Germline lookup yields CDR1 SGDLS and CDR2 YYNGEE. CDR3 length equals 14 residues. The CDR3 DNA follows: TGTGCCAGCAGCGTAGGCAGCGGCCTAGAGACCCAGTACTTC. Translating gives CASSVGSGLETQYF.

This clonotype was found a few times. The chain couples TRBV12-3 or TRBV12-4 to TRBJ1-6, with a weak D call TRBD1 (5 bases). CDR3 length: 16 amino acids. Trimming cost V 6 bases and J 10 bases, with 22 bases left between them. The CDR3 DNA is TGTGCCAGCAGCCCCGGCCGGGGCAGGGAAAGGTCACCCCTCCACTTT. This gives the protein CASSPGRGRERSPLHF.

The rearrangement uses TRBV28 and TRBJ1-5; D may be TRBD1 (5 bases). Trimming took off 3 bases at V and 5 bases at J, with 11 bases between the two ends. In germline, CDR1 is MDHEN, CDR2 SYDVKM. This CDR3 spans 14 amino acids. The CDR3 nucleotides are TGTGCCAGCAGTTTCAGGGTAGGTGATCAGCCCCAGCATTTT. It specifies CASSFRVGDQPQHF.

This clonotype was seen only a few times. The V and J genes are TRBV18 and TRBJ2-3; D is undetermined. Germline CDR1 reads KGHSH; CDR2 reads LQKENI. This CDR3 spans 14 amino acids. Trimming shortened V by 3 bases and J by 0 bases, and 7 bases separated the two germline ends. CDR3 bases: TGTGCCAGCTCACCGCAGGCTAGCACAGATACGCAGTATTTT. Protein product: CASSPQASTDTQYF.

The J gene is TRBJ1-6, the V gene TRBV6-1, with a possible D match to TRBD1 (5 bases). Trimming pared 6 bases from V and 7 bases from J, leaving 16 bases between. The CDR3 covers 15 residues. Per germline, CDR1 MNHNS and CDR2 SASEGT. The CDR3 nucleotides read TGTGCCAGCAGAGGAGGGGTCTCTCTGAATTCACCCCTCCACTTT. Translating gives CASRGGVSLNSPLHF.

The chain has TRBV6-1 and TRBJ2-4, with D possibly matching TRBD1 (5 bases). Germline V CDR1 and CDR2: MNHNS, SASEGT. The CDR3 contains 14 residues. V lost 6 bases and J lost 7, with 16 bases in between. Written as DNA, the CDR3 is TGTGCCAGCAGCACCCAGGGAATCGGTAACATTCAGTACTTC. This encodes CASSTQGIGNIQYF.

This clonotype was recorded many times. The gene calls are TRBV3-1 and TRBJ2-3; maybe TRBD2 (6 bases). The CDR3 totals 17 residues. Germline lookup yields CDR1 LGHDT and CDR2 YNNKEL (reference sequence). The V end lost 3 bases, the J end lost 0 bases, and 16 bases lay between the germline ends. The DNA of the CDR3 is TGTGCCAGCAGCCATAGGACTACTTCAACTAGCACAGATACGCAGTATTTT. Its protein is CASSHRTTSTSTDTQYF.